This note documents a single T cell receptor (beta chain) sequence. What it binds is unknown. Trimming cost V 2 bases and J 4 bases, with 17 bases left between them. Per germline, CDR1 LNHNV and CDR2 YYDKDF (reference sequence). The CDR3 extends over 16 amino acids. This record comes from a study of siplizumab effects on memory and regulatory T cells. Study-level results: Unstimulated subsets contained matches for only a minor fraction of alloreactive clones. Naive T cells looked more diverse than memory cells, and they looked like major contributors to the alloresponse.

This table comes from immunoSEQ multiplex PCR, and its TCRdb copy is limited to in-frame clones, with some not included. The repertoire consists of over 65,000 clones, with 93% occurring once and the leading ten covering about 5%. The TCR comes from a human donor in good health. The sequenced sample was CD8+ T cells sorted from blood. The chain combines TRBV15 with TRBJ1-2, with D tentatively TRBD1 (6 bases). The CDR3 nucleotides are TGTGCCACCAGCAGACCCAGTGCAGGGGCCATCTATGGCTACACCTTC. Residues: CATSRPSAGAIYGYTF.